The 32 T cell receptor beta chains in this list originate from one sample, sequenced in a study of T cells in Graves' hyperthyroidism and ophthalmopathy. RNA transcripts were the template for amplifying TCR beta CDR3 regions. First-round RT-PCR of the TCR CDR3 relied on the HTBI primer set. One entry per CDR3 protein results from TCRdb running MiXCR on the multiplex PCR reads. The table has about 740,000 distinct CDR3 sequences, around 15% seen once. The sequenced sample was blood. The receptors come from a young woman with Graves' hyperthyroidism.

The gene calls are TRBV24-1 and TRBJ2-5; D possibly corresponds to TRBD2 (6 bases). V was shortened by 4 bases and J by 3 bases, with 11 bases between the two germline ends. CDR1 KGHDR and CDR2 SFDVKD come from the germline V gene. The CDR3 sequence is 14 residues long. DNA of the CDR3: TGTGCCACCAGTGACCCGACTAGTAAAGAGACCCAGTACTTC. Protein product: CATSDPTSKETQYF.

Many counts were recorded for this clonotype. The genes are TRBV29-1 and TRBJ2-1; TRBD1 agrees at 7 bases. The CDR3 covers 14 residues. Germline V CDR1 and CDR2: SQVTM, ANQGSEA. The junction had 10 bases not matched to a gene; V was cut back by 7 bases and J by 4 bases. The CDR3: CSASRDRNYNEQFF. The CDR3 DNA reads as TGCAGCGCTAGCCGGGACAGAAATTACAATGAGCAGTTCTTC.

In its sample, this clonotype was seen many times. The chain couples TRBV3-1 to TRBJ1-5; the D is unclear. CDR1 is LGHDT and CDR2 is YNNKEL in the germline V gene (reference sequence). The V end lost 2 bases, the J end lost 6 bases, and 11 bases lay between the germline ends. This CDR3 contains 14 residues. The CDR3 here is CASSQQLKGQPQHF. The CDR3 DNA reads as TGTGCCAGCAGCCAACAACTAAAGGGTCAGCCCCAGCATTTT.

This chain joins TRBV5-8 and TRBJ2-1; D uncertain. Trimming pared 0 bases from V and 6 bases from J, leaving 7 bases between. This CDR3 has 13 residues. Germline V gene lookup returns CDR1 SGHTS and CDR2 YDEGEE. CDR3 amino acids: CASSLAVLNEQFF. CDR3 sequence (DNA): TGTGCCAGCAGCTTGGCCGTCCTCAATGAGCAGTTCTTC.

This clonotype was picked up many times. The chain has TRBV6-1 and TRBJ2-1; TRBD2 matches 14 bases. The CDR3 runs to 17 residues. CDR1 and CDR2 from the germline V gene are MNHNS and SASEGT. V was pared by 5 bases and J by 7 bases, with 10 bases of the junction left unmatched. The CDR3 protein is CASSSPRGTSGSNEQFF. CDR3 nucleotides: TGTGCCAGCAGTAGCCCTCGGGGGACTAGCGGGAGTAATGAGCAGTTCTTC.

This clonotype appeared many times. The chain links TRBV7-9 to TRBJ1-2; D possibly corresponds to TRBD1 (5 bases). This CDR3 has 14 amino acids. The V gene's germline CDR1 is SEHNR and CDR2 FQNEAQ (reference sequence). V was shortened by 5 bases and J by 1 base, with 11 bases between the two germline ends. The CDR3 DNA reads TGTGCCAGCAGCGTAATGGGGGGTAACTATGGCTACACCTTC. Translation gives CASSVMGGNYGYTF.

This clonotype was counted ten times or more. The CDR3 DNA reads as TGCAGCGTTGAAGGACCACAGGGGAGCTCCTACGAGCAGTACTTC. Residues: CSVEGPQGSSYEQYF. The J gene is TRBJ2-7, the V gene TRBV29-1; 7 bases agree with TRBD1. The junction had 6 bases not matched to a gene; V was cut back by 1 base and J by 0 bases. Germline lookup yields CDR1 SQVTM and CDR2 ANQGSEA. This CDR3 is built from 15 residues.

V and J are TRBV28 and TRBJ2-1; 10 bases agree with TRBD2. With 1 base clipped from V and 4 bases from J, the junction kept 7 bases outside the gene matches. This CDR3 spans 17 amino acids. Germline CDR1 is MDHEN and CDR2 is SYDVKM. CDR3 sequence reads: CASSLSLLAGLYNEQFF. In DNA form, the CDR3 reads TGTGCCAGCAGTTTATCCCTACTAGCGGGACTTTACAATGAGCAGTTCTTC.

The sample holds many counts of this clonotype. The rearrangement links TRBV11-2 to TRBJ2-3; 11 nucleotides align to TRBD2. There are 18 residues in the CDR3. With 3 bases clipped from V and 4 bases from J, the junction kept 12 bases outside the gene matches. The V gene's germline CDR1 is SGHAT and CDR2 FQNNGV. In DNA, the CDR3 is TGTGCCAGCAGCTTTCCTAGCGGGAGGCGGGTCAGGGCAGATACGCAGTATTTT. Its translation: CASSFPSGRRVRADTQYF. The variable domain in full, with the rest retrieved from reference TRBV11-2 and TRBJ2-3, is EAGVAQSPRYKIIEKRQSVAFWCNPISGHATLYWYQQILGQGPKLLIQFQNNGVVDDSQLPKDRFSAERLKGVDSTLKIQPAKLEDSAVYLCASSFPSGRRVRADTQYFGPGTRLTVL.

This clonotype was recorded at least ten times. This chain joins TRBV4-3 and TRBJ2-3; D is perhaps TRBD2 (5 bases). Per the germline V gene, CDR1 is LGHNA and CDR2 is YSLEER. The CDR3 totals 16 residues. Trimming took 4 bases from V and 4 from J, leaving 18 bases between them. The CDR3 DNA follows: TGCGCCAGCAGCCCGGGGTCCGCGAGGGTGGCAGATACGCAGTATTTT. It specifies CASSPGSARVADTQYF.

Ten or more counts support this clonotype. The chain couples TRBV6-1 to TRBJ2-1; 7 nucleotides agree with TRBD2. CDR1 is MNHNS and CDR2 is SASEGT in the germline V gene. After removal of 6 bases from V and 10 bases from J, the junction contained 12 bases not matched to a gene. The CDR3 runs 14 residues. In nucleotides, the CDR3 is TGTGCCAGCAGCTACCGGACTAGTACGGAAGAGCAGTTCTTC. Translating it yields CASSYRTSTEEQFF.

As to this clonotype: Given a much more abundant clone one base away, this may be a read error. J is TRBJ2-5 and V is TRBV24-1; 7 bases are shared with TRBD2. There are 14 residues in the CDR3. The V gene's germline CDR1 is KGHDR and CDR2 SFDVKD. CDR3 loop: CATSDPTSQGTQYF. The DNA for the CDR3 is TGTGCCACCAGTGACCCGACTAGCCAAGGGACCCAGTACTTC.

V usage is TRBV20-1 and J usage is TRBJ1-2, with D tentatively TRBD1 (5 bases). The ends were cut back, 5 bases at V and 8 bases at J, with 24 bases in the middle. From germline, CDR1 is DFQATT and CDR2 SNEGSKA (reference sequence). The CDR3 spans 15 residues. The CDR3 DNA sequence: TGCAGTGCTCCCTCTCGGGGGGGAGCGCGTGCGGGCTACACCTTC. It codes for CSAPSRGGARAGYTF.

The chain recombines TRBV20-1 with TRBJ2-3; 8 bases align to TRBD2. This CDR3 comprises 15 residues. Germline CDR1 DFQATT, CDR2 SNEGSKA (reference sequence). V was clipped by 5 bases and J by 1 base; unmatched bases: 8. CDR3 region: CSASFAGRGTDTQYF. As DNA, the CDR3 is TGCAGTGCTTCCTTTGCCGGGAGGGGCACAGATACGCAGTATTTT.

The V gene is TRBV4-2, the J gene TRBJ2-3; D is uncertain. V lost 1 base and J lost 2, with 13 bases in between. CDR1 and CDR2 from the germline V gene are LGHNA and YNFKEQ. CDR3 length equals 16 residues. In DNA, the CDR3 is TGTGCCAGCAGCCAAGTAGGAAAGGACCACACAGATACGCAGTATTTT. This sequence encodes CASSQVGKDHTDTQYF.

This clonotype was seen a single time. CDR3 DNA: TGCGCCAGCAGCTTGGAGTCAGGGACCTGCGAGCAGTACTTC. Amino acids: CASSLESGTCEQYF. The chain joins TRBV5-1 to TRBJ2-7; D may be TRBD1 or TRBD2 (5 bases each). CDR1 is SGHRS and CDR2 is YFSETQ in the germline V gene. The V and J ends lost 0 bases and 6 bases respectively, with 13 bases between them. This CDR3 contains 14 residues.

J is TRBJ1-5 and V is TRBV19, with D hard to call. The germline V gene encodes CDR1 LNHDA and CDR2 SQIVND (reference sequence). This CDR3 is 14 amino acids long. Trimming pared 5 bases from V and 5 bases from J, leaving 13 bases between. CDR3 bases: TGTGCCAGTAGTCGCAACAGAGATCATCAGCCCCAGCATTTT. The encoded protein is CASSRNRDHQPQHF.

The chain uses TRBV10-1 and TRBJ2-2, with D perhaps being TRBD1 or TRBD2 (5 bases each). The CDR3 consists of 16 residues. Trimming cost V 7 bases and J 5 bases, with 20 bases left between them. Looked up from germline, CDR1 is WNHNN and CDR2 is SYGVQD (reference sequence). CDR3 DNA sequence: TGCGCCAGCATTTTACAACTACCTGAGGGGACCGGGGAGCTGTTTTTT. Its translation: CASILQLPEGTGELFF.

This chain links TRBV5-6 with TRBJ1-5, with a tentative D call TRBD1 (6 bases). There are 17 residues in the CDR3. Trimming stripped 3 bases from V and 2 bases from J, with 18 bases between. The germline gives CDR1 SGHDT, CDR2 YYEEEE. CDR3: CASSSTSGALGNQPQHF. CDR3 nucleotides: TGTGCCAGCAGCTCCACCTCGGGGGCGCTTGGCAATCAGCCCCAGCATTTT.

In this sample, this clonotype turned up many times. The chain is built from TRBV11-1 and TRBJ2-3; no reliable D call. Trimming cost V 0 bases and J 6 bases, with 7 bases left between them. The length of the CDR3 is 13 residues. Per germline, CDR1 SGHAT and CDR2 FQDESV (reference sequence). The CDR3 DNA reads TGTGCCAGCAGCTTAGCGTTCGGGGATACGCAGTATTTT. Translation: CASSLAFGDTQYF.

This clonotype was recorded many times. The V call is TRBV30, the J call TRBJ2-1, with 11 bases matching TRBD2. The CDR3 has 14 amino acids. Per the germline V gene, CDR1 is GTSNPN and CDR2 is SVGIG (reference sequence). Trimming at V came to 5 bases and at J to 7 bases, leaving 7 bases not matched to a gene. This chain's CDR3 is CAWEPTSGGNEQFF. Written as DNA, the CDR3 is TGTGCCTGGGAACCTACTAGCGGGGGAAATGAGCAGTTCTTC.

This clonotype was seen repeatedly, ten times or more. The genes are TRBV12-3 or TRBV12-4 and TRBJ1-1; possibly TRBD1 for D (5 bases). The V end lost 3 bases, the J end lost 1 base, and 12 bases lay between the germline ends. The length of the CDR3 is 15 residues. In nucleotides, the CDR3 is TGTGCCAGCAGTTTCAGGGCAGAGACGAACACTGAAGCTTTCTTT. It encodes CASSFRAETNTEAFF.

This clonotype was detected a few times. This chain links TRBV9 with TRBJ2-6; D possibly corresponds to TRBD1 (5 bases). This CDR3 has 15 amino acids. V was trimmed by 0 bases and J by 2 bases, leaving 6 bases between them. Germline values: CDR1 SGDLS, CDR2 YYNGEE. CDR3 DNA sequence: TGTGCCAGCAGCGTAGGGGGCGCTGGGGCCAACGTCCTGACTTTC. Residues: CASSVGGAGANVLTF.

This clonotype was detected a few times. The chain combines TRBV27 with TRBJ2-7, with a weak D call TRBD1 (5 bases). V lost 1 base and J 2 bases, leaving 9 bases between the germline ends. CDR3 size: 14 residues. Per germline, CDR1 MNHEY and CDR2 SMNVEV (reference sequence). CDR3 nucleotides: TGTGCCAGCAGTTTATATCAGGGAACCTACGAGCAGTACTTC. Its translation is CASSLYQGTYEQYF.

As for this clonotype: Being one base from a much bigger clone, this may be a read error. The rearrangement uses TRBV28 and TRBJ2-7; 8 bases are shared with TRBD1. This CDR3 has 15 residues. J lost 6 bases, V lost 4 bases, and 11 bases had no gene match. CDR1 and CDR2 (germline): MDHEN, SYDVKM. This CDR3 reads CASSSARGLRIEQYF. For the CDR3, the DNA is TGTGCCAGCAGTTCCGCCAGGGGGCTTCGAATCGAGCAGTACTTC.

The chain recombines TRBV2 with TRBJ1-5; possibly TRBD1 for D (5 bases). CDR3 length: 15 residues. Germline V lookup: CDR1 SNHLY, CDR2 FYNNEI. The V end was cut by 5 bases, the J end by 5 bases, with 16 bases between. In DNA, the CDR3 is TGTGCCAGCAGTAGACAGTCAGCGGATTATCAGCCCCAGCATTTT. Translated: CASSRQSADYQPQHF.

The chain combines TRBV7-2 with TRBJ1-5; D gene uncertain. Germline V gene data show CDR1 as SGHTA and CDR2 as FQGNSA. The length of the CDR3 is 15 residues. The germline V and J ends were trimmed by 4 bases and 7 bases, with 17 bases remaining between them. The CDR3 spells CASSSQEEYFQPQHF. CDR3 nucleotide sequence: TGTGCCAGCAGCTCGCAGGAGGAGTATTTCCAGCCCCAGCATTTT.

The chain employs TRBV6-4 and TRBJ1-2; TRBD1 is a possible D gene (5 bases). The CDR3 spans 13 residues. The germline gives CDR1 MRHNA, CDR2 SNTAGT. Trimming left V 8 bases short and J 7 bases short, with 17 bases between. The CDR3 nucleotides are TGTGCCAGCTCACCGGGAGGGGCCCCTGGCTACACCTTC. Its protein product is CASSPGGAPGYTF.

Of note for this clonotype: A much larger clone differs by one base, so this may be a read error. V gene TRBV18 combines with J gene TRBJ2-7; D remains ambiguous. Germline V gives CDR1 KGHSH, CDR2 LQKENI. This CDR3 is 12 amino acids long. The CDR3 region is CSSSPKAYEQYF. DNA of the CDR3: TGTTCCAGCTCACCCAAAGCCTACGAGCAGTACTTC. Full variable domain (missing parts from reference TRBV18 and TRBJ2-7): NAGVMQNPRHLVRRRGQEARLRCSPMKGHSHVYWYRQLPEEGLKFMVYLQKENIIDESGMPKERFSAEFPKEGPSILRIQQVVRGDSAAYFCSSSPKAYEQYFGPGTRLTVT.

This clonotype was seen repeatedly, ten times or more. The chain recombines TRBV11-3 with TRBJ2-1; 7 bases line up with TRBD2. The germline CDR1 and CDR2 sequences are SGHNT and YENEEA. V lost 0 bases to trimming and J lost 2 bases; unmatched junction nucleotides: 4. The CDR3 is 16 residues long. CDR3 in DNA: TGTGCCAGCAGCTTAGATGTGGGAGGGCCCTACAATGAGCAGTTCTTC. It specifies CASSLDVGGPYNEQFF.

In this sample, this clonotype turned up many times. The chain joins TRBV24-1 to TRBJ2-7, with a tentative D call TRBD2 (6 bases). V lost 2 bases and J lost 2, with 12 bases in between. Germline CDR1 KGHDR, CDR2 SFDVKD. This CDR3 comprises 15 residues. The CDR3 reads CATSDSGTLTYEQYF. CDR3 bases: TGTGCCACCAGTGATTCCGGGACTCTCACCTACGAGCAGTACTTC.

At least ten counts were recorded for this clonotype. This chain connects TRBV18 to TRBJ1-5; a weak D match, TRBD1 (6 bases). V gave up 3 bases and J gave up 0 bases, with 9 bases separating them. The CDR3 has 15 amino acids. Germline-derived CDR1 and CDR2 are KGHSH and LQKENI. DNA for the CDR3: TGTGCCAGCTCACCGACAGGTAATAGCAATCAGCCCCAGCATTTT. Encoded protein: CASSPTGNSNQPQHF.